This T cell receptor beta chain was sequenced in a study of blood T cell repertoires in COVID-19. Study information: The study drew acute and convalescent COVID-19 samples from the United States, Italy and Spain. T cells, B-cell-depleted T cells, or PBMCs provided the cDNA or gDNA that served as material.

V lost 3 bases, J lost 8 bases, and 9 bases stayed unmatched. The germline gives CDR1 SGDLS, CDR2 YYNGEE. The CDR3 is made up of 14 amino acids. As processed by the authors: Reference gene primers were amplified, and this amplification served to estimate nucleated cell counts. Assay used: immunoSEQ multiplex PCR; TCRdb lists only in-frame clones, some missing. The V and J calls and clone size come from that table; D and trimming were worked out from the DNA. The table records approximately 140,000 clones, around 84% of them present only once. The sequence came from a man between 65 and 85 years old with acute or convalescent COVID-19. Sequencing was done on a sample of peripheral blood. The chain carries TRBV9 and TRBJ2-3; 7 nucleotides align to TRBD2. CDR3 coding DNA: TGTGCCAGCAGCGGGGTGAGCGGGGTTGGTACGCAGTATTTT. This codes for CASSGVSGVGTQYF.